Listed below are T cell receptor beta chains from one sample, sequenced in a study of T cell responses to AZD1222 COVID-19 vaccine. Produced via immunoSEQ multiplex PCR; TCRdb's table is partial and in-frame only. The repertoire has some 96,000 clones, around 87% of them found once; the top ten carry under 4.5%. The sample was peripheral blood, taken on day 0 of MenACWY control vaccination. The receptor set was obtained from an adult in good health. Each CDR3 is given with its conserved first and last residue.

J: TRBJ1-1
V: TRBV5-1
CDR3: CASSYQGSGTEAFF

J: TRBJ2-3
V: TRBV4-2
CDR3: CASSQDPSGGDTDTQYF

J: TRBJ2-7
V: TRBV19
CDR3: CASKDSGGAGRQYF

J: TRBJ2-2
V: TRBV19
CDR3: CASKWSGSAGELFF

J: TRBJ2-5
V: TRBV6-5
CDR3: CASSSPGLAAWTQYF

J: TRBJ2-3
V: TRBV29-1
CDR3: CSVEQVATDTQYF

J: TRBJ2-3
V: TRBV29-1
CDR3: CSVNRDRGPVTQYF

J: TRBJ1-1
V: TRBV5-1
CDR3: CASSEGAFTEAFF

J: TRBJ2-1
V: TRBV15
CDR3: CATSRGSSGNEQFF

J: TRBJ2-7
V: TRBV29-1
CDR3: CSVVGRGTYEQYF

J: TRBJ1-1
V: TRBV2
CDR3: CASSEVALYMNTEAFF

J: TRBJ1-4
V: TRBV28
CDR3: CASTPGRVNEKLFF

J: TRBJ2-7
V: TRBV3-1/TRBV3-2
CDR3: CASSQGRNSYEQYF

J: TRBJ2-1
V: TRBV18
CDR3: CASSFRDRGNEQFF

J: TRBJ2-2
V: TRBV2
CDR3: CASRIMSSTGELFF

J: TRBJ2-1
V: TRBV7-4
CDR3: CASSLCGICSYNEQFF

J: TRBJ2-2
V: TRBV6-4
CDR3: CASSDYPDRGHRRNTGELFF

J: TRBJ2-2
V: TRBV9
CDR3: CASRWGEATGELFF

J: TRBJ2-7
V: TRBV18
CDR3: CASSPRAVGDTFVEQYF

J: TRBJ1-3
V: TRBV28
CDR3: CASSLGEYTIYF

J: TRBJ1-5
V: TRBV28
CDR3: CASNHRPQHF

J: TRBJ2-2
V: TRBV2
CDR3: CASSRGAGSNTGELFF

J: TRBJ2-2
V: TRBV6-2/TRBV6-3
CDR3: CASSRHLGLAGAGELFF

J: TRBJ2-3
V: TRBV5-1
CDR3: CASQSWRTDTQYF

J: TRBJ1-3
V: TRBV2
CDR3: CASSEAPFSSGNTIYF

J: TRBJ1-6
V: TRBV6-5
CDR3: CASRRTGRNSPLHF

J: TRBJ1-1
V: TRBV27
CDR3: CASRRTGGRSTEAFF

J: TRBJ2-7
V: TRBV11-3
CDR3: CASSLGYSYEQYF

J: TRBJ1-1
V: TRBV5-1
CDR3: CASRASDSHTEAFF

J: TRBJ1-6
V: TRBV5-1
CDR3: CASSLSGQGGGSPLHF

J: TRBJ1-6
V: TRBV9
CDR3: CASSHRGQGNSPLHF

J: TRBJ1-1
V: TRBV14
CDR3: CASSQDLWGREAFF

J: TRBJ2-1
V: TRBV7-2
CDR3: CASSLEARRGEQFF